The 3 T cell receptor beta chains in this list originate from one sample, sequenced in a study of shared clonotypes between healthy human individuals. The assay was immunoSEQ multiplex PCR, and TCRdb's table has in-frame clones only and misses some. The data hold some 470,000 clones, with over 65% observed a single time. Sequencing was done on a sample of PBMCs. The receptors come from a woman aged 40 to 50 in good health. Some clones in this sample may be carry-over from other donors' samples.

The rearrangement uses TRBV4-3 and TRBJ2-7, with 7 bases fitting TRBD2. CDR1 is LGHNA and CDR2 is YSLEER in the germline V gene. The CDR3 runs 14 residues. V lost 4 bases, J lost 0 bases, and 3 bases stayed unmatched. Written as DNA, the CDR3 is TGCGCCAGCAGCCTTACTAGCGACTCCTACGAGCAGTACTTC. It is translated as CASSLTSDSYEQYF.

The rearrangement links TRBV18 to TRBJ1-2, with TRBD1 matching over 8 bases. The CDR3 covers 17 residues. The ends lost 3 bases at V and 4 bases at J; junction bases unmatched: 13. The germline V gene has CDR1 KGHSH and CDR2 LQKENI. The CDR3 protein is CASSPKNEAGGFYGYTF. The DNA of the CDR3 is TGTGCCAGCTCACCGAAGAATGAGGCAGGGGGCTTCTATGGCTACACCTTC.

This chain links TRBV5-4 with TRBJ2-3; D may be TRBD1 (6 bases). Trimming cost V 4 bases and J 5 bases, with 11 bases left between them. The CDR3 is made up of 13 amino acids. Looked up from germline, CDR1 is SGHNT and CDR2 is YYREEE (reference sequence). CDR3 DNA sequence: TGTGCCAGCAGCGTGGTCAGGGGAGATACGCAGTATTTT. It encodes CASSVVRGDTQYF.